This T cell receptor beta chain was sequenced in a study of OX40 agonist ivuxolimab in advanced cancers. Data came from immunoSEQ multiplex PCR; TCRdb stores just in-frame clones and leaves some out. Seen here are about 64,000 clones, around 88% observed once, and the top ten hold approximately 0.76%. Sampled blood was obtained at baseline, cycle 4 day 1, and cycle 7 day 1. Trimming at V came to 3 bases and at J to 4 bases, leaving 4 bases not matched to a gene. The CDR3 runs 15 residues. CDR1 and CDR2 (germline): SEHNR, FQNEAQ (reference sequence). Sequencing was performed on CD4+ or CD8+ T cells sorted from blood, taken in a trial of the OX40 agonist ivuxolimab. The J gene is TRBJ2-1, the V gene TRBV7-9; 9 positions match TRBD1. This sequence was found in an adult with an advanced solid tumor such as melanoma, head and neck, liver or kidney cancer. DNA of the CDR3: TGTGCCAGCAGCTTCGCAGACAGGGGGTACAATGAGCAGTTCTTC. It encodes CASSFADRGYNEQFF.